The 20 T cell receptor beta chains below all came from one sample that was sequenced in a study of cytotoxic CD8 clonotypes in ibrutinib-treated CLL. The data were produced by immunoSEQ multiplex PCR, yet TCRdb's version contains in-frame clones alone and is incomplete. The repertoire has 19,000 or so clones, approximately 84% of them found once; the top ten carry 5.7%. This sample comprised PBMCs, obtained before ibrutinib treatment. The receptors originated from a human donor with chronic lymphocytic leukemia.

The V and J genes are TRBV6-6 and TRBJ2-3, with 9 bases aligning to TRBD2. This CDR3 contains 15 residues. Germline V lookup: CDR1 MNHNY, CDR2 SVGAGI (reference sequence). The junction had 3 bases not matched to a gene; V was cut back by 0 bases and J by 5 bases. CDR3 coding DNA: TGTGCCAGCAGTTACTCGAAAGCGGGGGGAGATACGCAGTATTTT. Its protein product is CASSYSKAGGDTQYF.

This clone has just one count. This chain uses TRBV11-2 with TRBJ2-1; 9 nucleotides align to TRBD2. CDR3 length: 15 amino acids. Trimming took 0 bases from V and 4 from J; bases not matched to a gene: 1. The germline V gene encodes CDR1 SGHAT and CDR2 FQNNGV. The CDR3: CASSLETSGYNEQFF. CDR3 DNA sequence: TGTGCCAGCAGCTTAGAGACTAGCGGATACAATGAGCAGTTCTTC.

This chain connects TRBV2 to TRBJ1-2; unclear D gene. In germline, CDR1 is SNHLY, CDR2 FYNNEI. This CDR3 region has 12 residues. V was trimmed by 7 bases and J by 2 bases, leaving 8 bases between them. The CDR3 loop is CASKQWNYGYTF. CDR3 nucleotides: TGTGCCAGCAAGCAGTGGAACTATGGCTACACCTTC.

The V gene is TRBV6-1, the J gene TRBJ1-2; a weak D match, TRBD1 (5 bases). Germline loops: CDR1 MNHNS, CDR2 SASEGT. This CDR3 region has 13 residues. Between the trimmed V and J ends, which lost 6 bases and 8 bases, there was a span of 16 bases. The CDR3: CASSPGAVRGYTF. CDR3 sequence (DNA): TGTGCCAGCAGCCCCGGGGCAGTTCGCGGCTACACCTTC.

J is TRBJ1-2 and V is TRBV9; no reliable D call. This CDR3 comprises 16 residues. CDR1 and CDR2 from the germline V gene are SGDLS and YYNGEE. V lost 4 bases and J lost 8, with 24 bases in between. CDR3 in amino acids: CASSTPAGEGSWGYTF. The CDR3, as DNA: TGTGCCAGCAGCACCCCGGCTGGGGAGGGTTCTTGGGGCTACACCTTC.

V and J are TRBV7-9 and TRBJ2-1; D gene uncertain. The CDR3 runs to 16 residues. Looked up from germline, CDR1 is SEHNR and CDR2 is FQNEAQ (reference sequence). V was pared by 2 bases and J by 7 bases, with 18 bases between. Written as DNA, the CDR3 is TGTGCCAGCAGCTTAATCCCGGTTGGAGATTGGAATGAGCAGTTCTTC. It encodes CASSLIPVGDWNEQFF.

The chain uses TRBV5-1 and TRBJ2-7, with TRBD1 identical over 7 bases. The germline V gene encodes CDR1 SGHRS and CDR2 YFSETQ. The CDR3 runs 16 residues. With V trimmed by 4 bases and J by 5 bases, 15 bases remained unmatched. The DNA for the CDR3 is TGCGCCAGCAGCGCGGGTGATTCGACAGGGCGAGACGAGCAGTACTTC. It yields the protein CASSAGDSTGRDEQYF.

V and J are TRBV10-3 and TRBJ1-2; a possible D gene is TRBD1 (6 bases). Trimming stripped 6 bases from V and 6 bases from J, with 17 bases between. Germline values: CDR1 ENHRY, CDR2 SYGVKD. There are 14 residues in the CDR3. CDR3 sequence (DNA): TGTGCCATCAGGGGGTTGCGCAGGGGCGATGGCTACACCTTC. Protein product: CAIRGLRRGDGYTF.

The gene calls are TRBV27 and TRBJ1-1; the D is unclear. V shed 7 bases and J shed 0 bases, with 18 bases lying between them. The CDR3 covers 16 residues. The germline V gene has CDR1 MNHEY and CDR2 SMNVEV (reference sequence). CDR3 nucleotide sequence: TGTGCCAGCACCTCGTGGGCCGTGGGTCTGAACACTGAAGCTTTCTTT. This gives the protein CASTSWAVGLNTEAFF.

The CDR3 nucleotides read TGTGCCAGCAGCGTGACCCGGACTAGCGGGGGGGTAGATACGCAGTATTTT. This encodes CASSVTRTSGGVDTQYF. V is TRBV2 and J is TRBJ2-3; 15 nucleotides match TRBD2. V lost 6 bases, J lost 5 bases, and 9 bases stayed unmatched. The CDR3 runs 17 residues. The germline CDR1 and CDR2 sequences are SNHLY and FYNNEI.

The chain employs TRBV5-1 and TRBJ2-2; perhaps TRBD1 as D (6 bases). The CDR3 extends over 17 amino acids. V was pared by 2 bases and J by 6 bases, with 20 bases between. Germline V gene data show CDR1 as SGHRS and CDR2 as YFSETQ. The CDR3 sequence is CASSFRTGRYEAGELFF. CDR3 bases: TGCGCCAGCAGCTTTAGAACAGGGCGGTATGAGGCCGGGGAGCTGTTTTTT. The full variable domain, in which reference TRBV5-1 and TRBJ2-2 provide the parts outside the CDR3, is KAGVTQTPRYLIKTRGQQVTLSCSPISGHRSVSWYQQTPGQGLQFLFEYFSETQRNKGNFPGRFSGRQFSNSRSEMNVSTLELGDSALYLCASSFRTGRYEAGELFFGEGSRLTVL.

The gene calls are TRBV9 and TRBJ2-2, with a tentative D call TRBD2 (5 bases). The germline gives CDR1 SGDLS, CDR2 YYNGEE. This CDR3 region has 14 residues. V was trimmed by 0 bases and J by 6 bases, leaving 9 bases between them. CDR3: CASSVGGVSGELFF. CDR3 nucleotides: TGTGCCAGCAGCGTAGGGGGAGTTTCCGGGGAGCTGTTTTTT. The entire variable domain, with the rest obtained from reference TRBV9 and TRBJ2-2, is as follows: DSGVTQTPKHLITATGQRVTLRCSPRSGDLSVYWYQQSLDQGLQFLIQYYNGEERAKGNILERFSAQQFPDLHSELNLSSLELGDSALYFCASSVGGVSGELFFGEGSRLTVL.

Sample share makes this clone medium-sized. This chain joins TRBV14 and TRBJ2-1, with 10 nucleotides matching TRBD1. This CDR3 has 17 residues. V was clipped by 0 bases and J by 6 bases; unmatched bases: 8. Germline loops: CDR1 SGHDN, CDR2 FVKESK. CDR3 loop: CASSQDPWTGGINEQFF. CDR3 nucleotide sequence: TGTGCCAGCAGCCAAGACCCGTGGACAGGGGGGATCAATGAGCAGTTCTTC. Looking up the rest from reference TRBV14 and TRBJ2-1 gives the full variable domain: EAGVTQFPSHSVIEKGQTVTLRCDPISGHDNLYWYRRVMGKEIKFLLHFVKESKQDESGMPNNRFLAERTGGTYSTLKVQPAELEDSGVYFCASSQDPWTGGINEQFFGPGTRLTVL.

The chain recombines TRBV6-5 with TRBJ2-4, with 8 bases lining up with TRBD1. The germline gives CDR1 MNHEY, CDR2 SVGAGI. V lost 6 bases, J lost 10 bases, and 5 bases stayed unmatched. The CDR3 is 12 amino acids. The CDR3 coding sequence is TGTGCCAGCAGGGACAGGGTTGGGATTCAGTACTTC. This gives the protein CASRDRVGIQYF.

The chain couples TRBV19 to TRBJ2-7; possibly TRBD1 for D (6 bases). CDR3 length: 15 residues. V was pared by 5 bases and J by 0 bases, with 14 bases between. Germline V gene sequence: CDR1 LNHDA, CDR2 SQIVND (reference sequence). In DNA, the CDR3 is TGTGCCAGTAGTTTATATGGACAGAGCTCCTACGAGCAGTACTTC. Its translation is CASSLYGQSSYEQYF.

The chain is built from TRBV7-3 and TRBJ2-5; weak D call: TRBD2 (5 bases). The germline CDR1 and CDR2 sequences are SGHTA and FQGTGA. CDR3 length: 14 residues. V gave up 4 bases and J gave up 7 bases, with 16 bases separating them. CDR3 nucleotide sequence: TGTGCCAGCAGCTCTAGTGGCCGCGCGGGGACCCAGTACTTC. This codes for CASSSSGRAGTQYF. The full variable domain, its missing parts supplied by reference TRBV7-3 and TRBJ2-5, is GAGVSQTPSNKVTEKGKYVELRCDPISGHTALYWYRQSLGQGPEFLIYFQGTGAADDSGLPNDRFFAVRPEGSVSTLKIQRTERGDSAVYLCASSSSGRAGTQYFGPGTRLLVL.

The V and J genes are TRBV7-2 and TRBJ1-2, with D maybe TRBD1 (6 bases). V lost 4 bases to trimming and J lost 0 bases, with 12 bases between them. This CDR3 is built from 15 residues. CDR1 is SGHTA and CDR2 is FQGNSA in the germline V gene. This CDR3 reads CASSYRTAANYGYTF. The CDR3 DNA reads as TGTGCCAGCAGCTATCGGACAGCAGCTAACTATGGCTACACCTTC.

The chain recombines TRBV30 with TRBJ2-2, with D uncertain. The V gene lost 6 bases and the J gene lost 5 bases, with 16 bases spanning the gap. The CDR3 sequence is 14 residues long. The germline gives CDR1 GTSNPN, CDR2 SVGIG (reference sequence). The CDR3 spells CACLGHSGTGELFF. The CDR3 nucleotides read TGTGCCTGTCTAGGGCACTCCGGGACCGGGGAGCTGTTTTTT.

The chain's CDR3 is CASSLRQGEKLFF. For the CDR3, the DNA is TGTGCCAGCAGCCTGCGGCAGGGTGAAAAACTGTTTTTT. V is TRBV11-2 and J is TRBJ1-4, with D possibly matching TRBD1 (5 bases). The germline V gene encodes CDR1 SGHAT and CDR2 FQNNGV. Trimming took off 5 bases at V and 7 bases at J, with 11 bases between the two ends. The CDR3 is made up of 13 amino acids.

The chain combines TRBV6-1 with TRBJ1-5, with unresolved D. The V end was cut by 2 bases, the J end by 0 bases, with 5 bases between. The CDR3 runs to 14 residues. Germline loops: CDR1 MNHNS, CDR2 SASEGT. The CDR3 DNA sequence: TGTGCCAGCAGTGAAAAGACTAGCAATCAGCCCCAGCATTTT. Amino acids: CASSEKTSNQPQHF.